This record concerns one T cell receptor (beta chain) sequence. Its antigen is currently unknown. The sample belongs to a study of T cell responses to AZD1222 COVID-19 vaccine. The study's findings and limits: Spike regions recognized by vaccine-associated CD4 TCRs spanned the protein, led by 160-218 and 743-854. Repertoire sampling occurred only after the peak T cell response. The breadth and depth of Spike-specific TCRs increased once two AZD1222 doses had been given.

Measured with immunoSEQ multiplex PCR; TCRdb has only the in-frame clones, and not every one. The sample has around 120,000 clones, roughly 85% seen once. The germline gives CDR1 ENHRY, CDR2 SYGVKD. The CDR3 loop spans 15 amino acids. V dropped 0 bases and J dropped 3; count of bases not matched to a gene: 0. Pooled samples include second doses given at about 4 or 12 weeks. The sequenced sample was peripheral blood, obtained 28 days after the second AZD1222 dose. The source of this sequence is an adult who received the AZD1222 COVID-19 vaccine. This sequence joins TRBV10-3 and TRBJ2-3; TRBD2 matches 10 bases. CDR3 residues: CAISESSGRTDTQYF. CDR3 DNA: TGTGCCATCAGTGAGTCTAGCGGGAGGACAGATACGCAGTATTTT.